The rows below give T cell receptor beta chains drawn from one sample of a study of beta chain features in type 1 diabetes. Data came from immunoSEQ multiplex PCR; TCRdb stores just in-frame clones and leaves some out. This sample yields 200,000 to 300,000 clones, of which roughly a tenth are seen a single time; over 0.015% belongs to the top ten. The sample was naive CD4+ T cells from blood. Source of these receptors: a man in his thirties or forties with type 1 diabetes. Both conserved end residues are trimmed from each CDR3.

v_gene: TRBV27
len: 13
j_gene: TRBJ2-3
CDR3aa: ASSHRGGPGDTQY

v_gene: TRBV18
len: 11
j_gene: TRBJ2-7
CDR3aa: ASSLDSTYEQY

v_gene: TRBV4-1
len: 10
j_gene: TRBJ2-3
CDR3aa: ASSPSPDTQY

v_gene: TRBV5-1
len: 15
j_gene: TRBJ2-1
CDR3aa: ASSSGDSPVRYNEQF

v_gene: TRBV4-1
len: 12
j_gene: TRBJ1-5
CDR3aa: ASSQDRGYQPQH

v_gene: TRBV2
len: 12
j_gene: TRBJ1-2
CDR3aa: ASSVMGFLYGYT

v_gene: TRBV15
len: 14
j_gene: TRBJ1-4
CDR3aa: ATSRDQGGNKEKLF

v_gene: TRBV4-2
len: 12
j_gene: TRBJ1-2
CDR3aa: ASSQASGSYGYT

v_gene: TRBV7-2
len: 14
j_gene: TRBJ2-3
CDR3aa: ASSLGLAGVTDTQY

v_gene: TRBV4-3
len: 13
j_gene: TRBJ2-5
CDR3aa: ASSQDHRKKQTQY

v_gene: TRBV7-9
len: 13
j_gene: TRBJ2-5
CDR3aa: ASSSKKGGGETQY

v_gene: TRBV12-5
len: 10
j_gene: TRBJ1-5
CDR3aa: ASGLVGQPQH

v_gene: TRBV18
len: 11
j_gene: TRBJ2-3
CDR3aa: ASSGGSTDTQY

v_gene: TRBV5-4
len: 9
j_gene: TRBJ2-5
CDR3aa: ASSSRETQY

v_gene: TRBV5-6
len: 13
j_gene: TRBJ1-2
CDR3aa: ASSLTASGGYGYT

v_gene: TRBV7-9
len: 12
j_gene: TRBJ2-7
CDR3aa: ASSTSGGVHEQY

v_gene: TRBV15
len: 15
j_gene: TRBJ2-2
CDR3aa: ATSRDLSSDLSGELF

v_gene: TRBV6-5
len: 12
j_gene: TRBJ1-2
CDR3aa: ASSYLGTGYGYT

v_gene: TRBV7-9
len: 12
j_gene: TRBJ2-3
CDR3aa: ASSISGGADTQY

v_gene: TRBV7-3
len: 11
j_gene: TRBJ2-5
CDR3aa: ASSLTIGETQY

v_gene: TRBV5-1
len: 10
j_gene: TRBJ2-1
CDR3aa: ASSLEENEQF

v_gene: TRBV7-3
len: 11
j_gene: TRBJ2-5
CDR3aa: ASSLAGGETQY